Below, one TCR beta chain is given with its context. The target antigen is unknown. Researchers partitioned CD4+ cells into CD45RA+ naive and CD45RA-negative memory subsets. The record originates from a study of shared clonotypes between healthy human individuals. Findings and caveats of the study: The expectation was that sequencing depth would affect clonotype sharing among donors. Rarefaction demonstrated incomplete sorted-subset sequencing despite large depth. Clonotypes shared by all four sorted-subset donors had higher generation probabilities than non-shared clonotypes.

Assay used: immunoSEQ multiplex PCR; TCRdb lists only in-frame clones, some missing. Of roughly 2.4 million clones in the sample, around 95% were seen once. Germline CDR1 reads SGHVS; CDR2 reads FQNEAQ. J lost 9 bases, V lost 5 bases, and 15 bases had no gene match. The CDR3 spans 17 residues. The specimen sequenced was naive CD4+ T cells sorted from blood. The sample's subset: CD45RA+ positively selected. J is TRBJ1-6 and V is TRBV7-8, with 8 bases matching TRBD1. The source of this sequence is a man aged 18 to 29 in good health. Here the CDR3 DNA reads TGTGCCAGCAGCCGGACCGGGACAGGCGGGAAAATTTCACCCCTCCACTTT. It encodes CASSRTGTGGKISPLHF.